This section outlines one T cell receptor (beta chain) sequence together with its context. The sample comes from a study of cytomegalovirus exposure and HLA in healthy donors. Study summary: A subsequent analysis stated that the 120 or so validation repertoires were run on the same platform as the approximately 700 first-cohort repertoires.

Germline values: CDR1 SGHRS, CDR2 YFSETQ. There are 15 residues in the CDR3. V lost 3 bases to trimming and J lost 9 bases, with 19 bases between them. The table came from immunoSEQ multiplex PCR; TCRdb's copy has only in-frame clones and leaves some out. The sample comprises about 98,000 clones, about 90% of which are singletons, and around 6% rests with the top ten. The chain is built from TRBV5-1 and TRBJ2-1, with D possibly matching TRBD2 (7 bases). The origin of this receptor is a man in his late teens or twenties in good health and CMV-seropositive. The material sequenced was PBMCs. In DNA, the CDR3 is TGCGCCAGCAGCTGGGGGGGGGCCCGGTTGGGTGAGCAGTTCTTC. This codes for CASSWGGARLGEQFF.